The 25 T cell receptor beta chains presented below share a single source sample, sequenced in a study of blood T cell repertoires in COVID-19. TCRdb keeps only in-frame clones here, not all; method: immunoSEQ multiplex PCR. This table has some 160,000 clones, roughly 91% appearing once. The sequenced material came from peripheral blood. These receptors all stem from a man between 18 and 35 years old with COVID-19, enrolled during active disease.

This clone was recorded once. The chain joins TRBV30 to TRBJ2-3; the D gene is possibly TRBD2 (6 bases). The length of the CDR3 is 15 residues. Trimming shortened V by 2 bases and J by 4 bases, and 16 bases separated the two germline ends. The germline gives CDR1 GTSNPN, CDR2 SVGIG (reference sequence). The CDR3 loop reads CAWSLRATGADTQYF. In DNA form, the CDR3 reads TGTGCCTGGAGTCTGCGGGCGACGGGGGCAGATACGCAGTATTTT.

The chain links TRBV6-5 to TRBJ1-3; TRBD1 matches 7 bases. With 6 bases clipped from V and 4 bases from J, the junction kept 9 bases outside the gene matches. The CDR3 sequence is 15 residues long. Germline CDR1 is MNHEY and CDR2 is SVGAGI. In DNA, the CDR3 is TGTGCCAGCAGCCCGACAGGGCATCAGGGAAACACCATATATTTT. Its protein is CASSPTGHQGNTIYF.

The chain has TRBV28 and TRBJ1-1; D is unclear. The CDR3 consists of 14 residues. The V end lost 3 bases, the J end lost 10 bases, and 18 bases lay between the germline ends. The germline CDR1 and CDR2 sequences are MDHEN and SYDVKM. CDR3 region: CASSFTEDIIRAFF. Here the CDR3 DNA reads TGTGCCAGCAGTTTTACGGAAGACATAATCCGAGCTTTCTTT.

The chain employs TRBV28 and TRBJ2-7, with a weak D call TRBD1 (6 bases). The CDR3 length is 14 residues. The germline gives CDR1 MDHEN, CDR2 SYDVKM. Trimming took 5 bases from V and 4 from J, leaving 15 bases between them. The CDR3 DNA sequence: TGTGCCAGCAGTAAACTACAGGGAGTTTACGAGCAGTACTTC. This translates into CASSKLQGVYEQYF.

This chain links TRBV19 with TRBJ1-1; D is unresolved. The ends were cut back, 1 base at V and 11 bases at J, with 14 bases in the middle. Germline values: CDR1 LNHDA, CDR2 SQIVND (reference sequence). This CDR3 region has 13 residues. CDR3 sequence: CASSIVAGSLAFF. Written as DNA, the CDR3 is TGTGCCAGTAGTATAGTAGCTGGTTCTCTGGCTTTCTTT.

The rearrangement links TRBV19 to TRBJ2-7; D may be TRBD1 (5 bases). Germline V gives CDR1 LNHDA, CDR2 SQIVND (reference sequence). This CDR3 spans 16 amino acids. V shed 6 bases and J shed 3 bases, with 21 bases lying between them. This CDR3 reads CASSLGADRAYYEQYF. The CDR3 nucleotides read TGTGCCAGTAGCCTAGGGGCCGACCGGGCTTACTACGAGCAGTACTTC.

This chain uses TRBV3-1 (or the pseudogene TRBV3-2) with TRBJ2-2, with D tentatively TRBD2 (5 bases). Per the germline V gene, CDR1 is LGHDT and CDR2 is YNNKEL (reference sequence). The CDR3 is 15 amino acids. Trimming stripped 4 bases from V and 1 base from J, with 10 bases between. The CDR3 here is CASSRGYVNTGELFF. In nucleotides, the CDR3 is TGTGCCAGCAGCCGAGGGTACGTGAACACCGGGGAGCTGTTTTTT.

CDR3 nucleotide sequence: TGTGCCAGCACCACGACAGGGGGCCATGGCGAGCAGTACTTC. Translating it yields CASTTTGGHGEQYF. The chain employs TRBV2 and TRBJ2-7; the match to TRBD1 covers 10 bases. CDR1 and CDR2 (germline): SNHLY, FYNNEI. After removal of 7 bases from V and 6 bases from J, the junction contained 9 bases not matched to a gene. This CDR3 region has 14 residues. Variable domain in full (rest from reference TRBV2 and TRBJ2-7): EPEVTQTPSHQVTQMGQEVILRCVPISNHLYFYWYRQILGQKVEFLVSFYNNEISEKSEIFDDQFSVERPDGSNFTLKIRSTKLEDSAMYFCASTTTGGHGEQYFGPGTRLTVT.

J is TRBJ1-3 and V is TRBV3-1 (or the pseudogene TRBV3-2); D is unclear. The CDR3 loop spans 15 amino acids. V lost 3 bases to trimming and J lost 2 bases, with 11 bases between them. Germline V gene sequence: CDR1 LGHDT, CDR2 YNNKEL (reference sequence). CDR3 protein: CASSHLGGTGNTIYF. CDR3 nucleotides: TGTGCCAGCAGCCATCTGGGAGGAACTGGAAACACCATATATTTT.

The J gene is TRBJ2-7, the V gene TRBV4-3, with TRBD2 identical over 12 bases. V lost 3 bases to trimming and J lost 2 bases; unmatched junction nucleotides: 5. This CDR3 contains 16 residues. Germline V CDR1 and CDR2: LGHNA, YSLEER. The CDR3 nucleotides are TGCGCCAGCAGCCAGGGACTAGCGGGCAAAACCTACGAGCAGTACTTC. This translates into CASSQGLAGKTYEQYF.

The V call is TRBV19, the J call TRBJ2-2; no clear D. This CDR3 is built from 12 residues. Germline lookup yields CDR1 LNHDA and CDR2 SQIVND (reference sequence). V dropped 5 bases and J dropped 8 bases, with 9 bases sitting between them. CDR3 coding DNA: TGTGCCAGTAGTGTCAACAGTGGGGAGCTGTTTTTT. Translating it yields CASSVNSGELFF.

The CDR3 region is CASSQVMGQGWNIQYF. As DNA, the CDR3 is TGTGCCAGCAGCCAAGTGATGGGACAGGGGTGGAACATTCAGTACTTC. The chain employs TRBV14 and TRBJ2-4; TRBD1 matches 10 bases. The V gene's germline CDR1 is SGHDN and CDR2 FVKESK. The junction had 7 bases not matched to a gene; V was cut back by 1 base and J by 7 bases. CDR3 length equals 16 residues. Filled out from reference TRBV14 and TRBJ2-4, the complete variable domain reads EAGVTQFPSHSVIEKGQTVTLRCDPISGHDNLYWYRRVMGKEIKFLLHFVKESKQDESGMPNNRFLAERTGGTYSTLKVQPAELEDSGVYFCASSQVMGQGWNIQYFGAGTRLSVL.

The rearrangement joins TRBV9 to TRBJ2-2; D is ambiguous. Trimming took off 0 bases at V and 0 bases at J, with 15 bases between the two ends. The CDR3 contains 18 residues. Germline values: CDR1 SGDLS, CDR2 YYNGEE. The CDR3, as DNA: TGTGCCAGCAGCGTAGCAATGCGCCAAGCAACGAACACCGGGGAGCTGTTTTTT. Translated: CASSVAMRQATNTGELFF.

DNA for the CDR3: TGCGCCAGCAGTGGAACCCCTGAAGCGGGAGGGGGCGAGCAGTACTTC. It yields the protein CASSGTPEAGGGEQYF. The chain employs TRBV10-2 and TRBJ2-7, with TRBD2 identical over 10 bases. Germline V gene data show CDR1 as WSHSY and CDR2 as SAAADI. The ends lost 4 bases at V and 6 bases at J; junction bases unmatched: 12. The CDR3 contains 16 residues.

The rearrangement links TRBV30 to TRBJ1-5; D uncertain. CDR1 and CDR2 from the germline V gene are GTSNPN and SVGIG (reference sequence). CDR3 length: 12 residues. With 3 bases removed from V and 7 bases from J, the gap between germline ends came to 10 bases. CDR3 sequence (DNA): TGTGCCTGGAGCGAGGGAACCCAGCCCCAGCATTTT. Encoded protein: CAWSEGTQPQHF.

This chain joins TRBV27 and TRBJ1-2, with 10 bases identical to TRBD1. The CDR3 extends over 17 amino acids. Germline assignment: CDR1 MNHEY and CDR2 SMNVEV (reference sequence). The trim removed 4 bases at V and 8 bases at J, leaving 16 bases unmatched. The chain's CDR3 is CASSSARRDRGPMGYTF. The CDR3 DNA reads TGTGCCAGCAGTTCAGCTCGACGGGACAGGGGCCCCATGGGCTACACCTTC.

The chain combines TRBV2 with TRBJ2-3, with TRBD1 matching 7 bases. Germline V CDR1 and CDR2: SNHLY, FYNNEI. This CDR3 spans 15 amino acids. J was trimmed by 3 bases and V by 2 bases; bases with no gene match: 5. The CDR3 loop reads CASSERGGGTDTQYF. In DNA form, the CDR3 reads TGTGCCAGCAGTGAAAGAGGGGGCGGAACAGATACGCAGTATTTT.

This chain connects TRBV3-1 (or the pseudogene TRBV3-2) to TRBJ2-7; TRBD2 matches at 8 bases. V was clipped by 1 base and J by 7 bases; unmatched bases: 9. The CDR3 covers 15 residues. Germline lookup yields CDR1 LGHDT and CDR2 YNNKEL (reference sequence). This CDR3 is CASSQGREREWEQYF. DNA for the CDR3: TGTGCCAGCAGCCAAGGGAGGGAGCGGGAGTGGGAGCAGTACTTC.

V gene TRBV9 combines with J gene TRBJ2-6; 9 bases are a match to TRBD1. V lost 0 bases to trimming and J lost 4 bases; unmatched junction nucleotides: 8. The germline V gene encodes CDR1 SGDLS and CDR2 YYNGEE. This CDR3 has 18 residues. CDR3 protein: CASSVAPQGAWGANVLTF. Written as DNA, the CDR3 is TGTGCCAGCAGCGTAGCCCCACAGGGGGCGTGGGGGGCCAACGTCCTGACTTTC.

The chain is built from TRBV5-6 and TRBJ2-7; TRBD1 is a possible D gene (6 bases). The CDR3 extends over 15 amino acids. Trimming removed 0 bases at V and 4 bases at J, with 14 bases between. Per the germline V gene, CDR1 is SGHDT and CDR2 is YYEEEE. CDR3 DNA: TGTGCCAGCAGCTTGGTCGGTCAGGGGTATTACGAGCAGTACTTC. Translation gives CASSLVGQGYYEQYF.

This clone was detected only once. V is TRBV30 and J is TRBJ2-6, with D perhaps matching TRBD2 (5 bases). CDR3 length equals 20 residues. V was pared by 1 base and J by 6 bases, with 28 bases between. Germline CDR1 reads GTSNPN; CDR2 reads SVGIG (reference sequence). Here the CDR3 reads CAWSAFSGAFFPGMANVLTF. The DNA for the CDR3 is TGTGCCTGGAGTGCGTTTTCGGGCGCCTTCTTCCCCGGGATGGCCAACGTCCTGACTTTC.

This chain connects TRBV28 to TRBJ1-1; the D is unclear. Germline V gene sequence: CDR1 MDHEN, CDR2 SYDVKM. This CDR3 contains 11 residues. The V gene lost 6 bases and the J gene lost 1 base, with 3 bases spanning the gap. The CDR3 protein is CASRRNTEAFF. The CDR3 DNA reads TGTGCCAGCAGGCGGAACACTGAAGCTTTCTTT.

The CDR3 region is CASSLDRAHEQYF. CDR3 nucleotide sequence: TGTGCCAGCAGCTTAGACAGGGCCCACGAGCAGTACTTC. V gene TRBV7-8 combines with J gene TRBJ2-7; perhaps TRBD1 as D (6 bases). The CDR3 runs to 13 residues. Per the germline V gene, CDR1 is SGHVS and CDR2 is FQNEAQ. V shed 1 base and J shed 5 bases, with 9 bases lying between them.

Comment on this clone: One end of the junction varies from germline; a read error may be responsible. The chain carries TRBV30 and TRBJ2-7; 7 bases agree with TRBD2. Per the germline V gene, CDR1 is GTSNPN and CDR2 is SVGIG (reference sequence). There are 14 residues in the CDR3. CDR3 region: CAWGVAGLSYEQYF. CDR3 nucleotide sequence: TGTGCCTGGGGTGTAGCGGGCCTCTCCTACGAGCAGTACTTC.

The chain employs TRBV19 and TRBJ2-1, with 7 bases matching TRBD2. Looked up from germline, CDR1 is LNHDA and CDR2 is SQIVND (reference sequence). CDR3 length equals 16 residues. V gave up 9 bases and J gave up 10 bases; unmatched junction bases: 21. The CDR3 reads CARPKGPSLGGEEQFF. In nucleotides, the CDR3 is TGTGCCAGGCCAAAGGGTCCCTCCCTGGGGGGGGAAGAGCAGTTCTTC.